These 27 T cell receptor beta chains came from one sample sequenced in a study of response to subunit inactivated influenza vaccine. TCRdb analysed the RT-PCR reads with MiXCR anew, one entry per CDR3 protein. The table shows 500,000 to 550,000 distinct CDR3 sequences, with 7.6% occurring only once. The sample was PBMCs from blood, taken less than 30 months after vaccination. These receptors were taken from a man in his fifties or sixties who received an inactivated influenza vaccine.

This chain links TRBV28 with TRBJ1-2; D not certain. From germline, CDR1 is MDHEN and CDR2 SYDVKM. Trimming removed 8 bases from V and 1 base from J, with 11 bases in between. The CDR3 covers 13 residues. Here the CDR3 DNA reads TGTGCCAGCGGCGTGGCGGGTAACTATGGCTACACCTTC. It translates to CASGVAGNYGYTF.

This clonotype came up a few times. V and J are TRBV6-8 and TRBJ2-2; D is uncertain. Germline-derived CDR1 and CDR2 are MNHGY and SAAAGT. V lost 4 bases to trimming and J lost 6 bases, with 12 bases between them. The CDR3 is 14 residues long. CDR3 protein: CASSSTLASGELFF. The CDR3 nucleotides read TGTGCCAGCAGTTCCACGCTCGCCTCCGGGGAGCTGTTTTTT.

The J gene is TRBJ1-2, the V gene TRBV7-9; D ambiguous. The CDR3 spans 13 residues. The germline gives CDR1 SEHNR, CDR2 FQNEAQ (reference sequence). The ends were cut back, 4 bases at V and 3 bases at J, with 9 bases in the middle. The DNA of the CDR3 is TGTGCCAGCAGCTCTACTAACTACTATGGCTACACCTTC. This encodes CASSSTNYYGYTF. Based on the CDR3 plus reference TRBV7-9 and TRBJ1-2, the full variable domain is DTGVSQNPRHKITKRGQNVTFRCDPISEHNRLYWYRQTLGQGPEFLTYFQNEAQLEKSRLLSDRFSAERPKGSFSTLEIQRTEQGDSAMYLCASSSTNYYGYTFGSGTRLTVV.

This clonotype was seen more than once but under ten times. CDR3 sequence: CASSLADGASHF. CDR3 DNA: TGTGCCAGCAGCTTGGCCGACGGCGCCTCGCATTTT. The J gene is TRBJ1-5, the V gene TRBV5-6; D is unclear. The length of the CDR3 is 12 residues. Trimming removed 0 bases from V and 15 bases from J, with 13 bases in between. Germline V CDR1 and CDR2: SGHDT, YYEEEE.

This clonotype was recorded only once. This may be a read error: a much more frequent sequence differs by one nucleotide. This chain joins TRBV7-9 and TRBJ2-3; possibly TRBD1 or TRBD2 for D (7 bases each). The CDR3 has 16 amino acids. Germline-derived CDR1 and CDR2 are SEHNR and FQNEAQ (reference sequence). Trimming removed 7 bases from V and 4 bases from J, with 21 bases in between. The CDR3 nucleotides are TGTGCCAGCATCGACAGGGAGGGATCTAGGGCAGATACGCAGTATTTT. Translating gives CASIDREGSRADTQYF.

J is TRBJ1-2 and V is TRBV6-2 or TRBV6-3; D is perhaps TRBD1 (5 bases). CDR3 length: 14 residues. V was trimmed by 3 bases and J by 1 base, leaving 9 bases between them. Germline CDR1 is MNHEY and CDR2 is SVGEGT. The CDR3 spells CASSYSGHNYGYTF. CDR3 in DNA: TGTGCCAGCAGTTATTCCGGACATAACTATGGCTACACCTTC.

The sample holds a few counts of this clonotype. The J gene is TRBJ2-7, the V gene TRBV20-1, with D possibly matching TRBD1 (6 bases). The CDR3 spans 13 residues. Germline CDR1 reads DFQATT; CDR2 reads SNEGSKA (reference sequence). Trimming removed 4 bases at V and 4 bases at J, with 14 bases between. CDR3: CSAMDSGSYEQYF. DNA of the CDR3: TGCAGTGCTATGGACAGTGGTTCTTACGAGCAGTACTTC.

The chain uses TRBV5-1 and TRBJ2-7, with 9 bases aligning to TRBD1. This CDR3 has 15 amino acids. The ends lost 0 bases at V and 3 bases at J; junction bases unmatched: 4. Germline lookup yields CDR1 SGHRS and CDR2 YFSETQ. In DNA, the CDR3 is TGCGCCAGCAGCTTGGACGGGACAGGGAACTACGAGCAGTACTTC. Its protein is CASSLDGTGNYEQYF.

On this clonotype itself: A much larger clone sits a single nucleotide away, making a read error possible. CDR3 nucleotides: TGTGCCAGCTGTTTTGAGGCGGCTAGCACAGATACGCAGTATTTT. As protein: CASCFEAASTDTQYF. This chain connects TRBV28 to TRBJ2-3, with D unclear. Germline loops: CDR1 MDHEN, CDR2 SYDVKM. The CDR3 is made up of 15 amino acids.

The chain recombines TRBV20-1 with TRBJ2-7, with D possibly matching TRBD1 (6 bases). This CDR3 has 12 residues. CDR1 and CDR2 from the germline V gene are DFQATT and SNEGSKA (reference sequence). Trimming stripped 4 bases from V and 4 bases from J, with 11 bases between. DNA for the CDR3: TGCAGTGCTACCCGTCAGGGGTACGAGCAGTACTTC. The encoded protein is CSATRQGYEQYF.

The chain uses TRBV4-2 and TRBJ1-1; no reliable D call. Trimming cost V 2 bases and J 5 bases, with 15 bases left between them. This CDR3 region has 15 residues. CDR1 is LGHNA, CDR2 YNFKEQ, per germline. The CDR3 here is CASSQPSTTRTEAFF. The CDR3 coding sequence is TGTGCCAGCAGCCAACCAAGTACGACCAGGACTGAAGCTTTCTTT.

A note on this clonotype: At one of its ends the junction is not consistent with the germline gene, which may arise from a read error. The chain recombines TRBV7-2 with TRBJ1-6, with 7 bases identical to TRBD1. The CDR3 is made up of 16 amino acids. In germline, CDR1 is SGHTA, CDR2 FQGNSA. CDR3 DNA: TGTGCCAGTAGCTTAGTGGGACAGAGTTATAATTCACCCCTCCACTTT. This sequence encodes CASSLVGQSYNSPLHF.

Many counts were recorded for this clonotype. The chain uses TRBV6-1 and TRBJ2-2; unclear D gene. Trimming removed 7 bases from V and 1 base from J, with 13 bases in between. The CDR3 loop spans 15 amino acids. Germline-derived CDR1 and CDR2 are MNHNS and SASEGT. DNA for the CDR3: TGTGCCAGCAAAATCGCCTCAAGGAACACCGGGGAGCTGTTTTTT. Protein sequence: CASKIASRNTGELFF.

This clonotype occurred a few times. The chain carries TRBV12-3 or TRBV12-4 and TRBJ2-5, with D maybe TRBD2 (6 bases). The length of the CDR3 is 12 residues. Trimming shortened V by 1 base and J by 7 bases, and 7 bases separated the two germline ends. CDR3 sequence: CASSLVGGTQYF. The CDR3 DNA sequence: TGTGCCAGCAGTTTAGTCGGGGGGACCCAGTACTTC.

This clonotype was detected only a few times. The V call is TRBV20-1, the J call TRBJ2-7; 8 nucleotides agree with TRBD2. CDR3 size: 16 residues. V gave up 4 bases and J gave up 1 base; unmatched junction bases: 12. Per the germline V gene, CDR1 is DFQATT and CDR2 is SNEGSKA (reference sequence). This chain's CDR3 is CSATGGSSADSYEQYF. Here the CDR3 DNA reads TGCAGTGCTACGGGGGGGAGTAGTGCCGATTCCTACGAGCAGTACTTC.

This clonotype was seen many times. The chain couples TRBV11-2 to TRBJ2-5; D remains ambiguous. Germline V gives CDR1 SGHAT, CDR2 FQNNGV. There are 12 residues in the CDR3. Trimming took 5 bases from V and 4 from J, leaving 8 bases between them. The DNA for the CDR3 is TGTGCCAGCAGCCCAAACAGAGAGACCCAGTACTTC. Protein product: CASSPNRETQYF.

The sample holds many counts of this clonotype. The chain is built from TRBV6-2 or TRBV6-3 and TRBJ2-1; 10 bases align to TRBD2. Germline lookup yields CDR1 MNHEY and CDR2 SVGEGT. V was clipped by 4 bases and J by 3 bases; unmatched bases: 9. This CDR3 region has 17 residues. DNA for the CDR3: TGTGCCAGCAGTTCAGGACTAGCGGTTGGTTACTACAATGAGCAGTTCTTC. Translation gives CASSSGLAVGYYNEQFF.

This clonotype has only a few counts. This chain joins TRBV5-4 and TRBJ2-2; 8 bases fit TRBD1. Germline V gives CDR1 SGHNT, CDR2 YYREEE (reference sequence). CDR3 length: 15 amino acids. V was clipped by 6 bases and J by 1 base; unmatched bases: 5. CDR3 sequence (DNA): TGTGCCAGCAACCCGGGACAGGAGAACACCGGGGAGCTGTTTTTT. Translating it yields CASNPGQENTGELFF.

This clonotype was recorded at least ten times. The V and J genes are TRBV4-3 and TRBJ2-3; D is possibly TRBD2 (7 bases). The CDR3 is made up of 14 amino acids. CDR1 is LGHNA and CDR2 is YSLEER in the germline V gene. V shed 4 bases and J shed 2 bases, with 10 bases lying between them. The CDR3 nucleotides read TGCGCCAGCAGCCGGGGGGGCAACACAGATACGCAGTATTTT. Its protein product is CASSRGGNTDTQYF.

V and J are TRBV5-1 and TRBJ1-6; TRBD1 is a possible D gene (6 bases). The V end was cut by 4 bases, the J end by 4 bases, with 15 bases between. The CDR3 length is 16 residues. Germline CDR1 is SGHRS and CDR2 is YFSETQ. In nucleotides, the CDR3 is TGCGCCAGCAGCATCCAGACAGGCGCTTATAATTCACCCCTCCACTTT. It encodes CASSIQTGAYNSPLHF. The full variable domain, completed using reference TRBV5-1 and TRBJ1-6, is KAGVTQTPRYLIKTRGQQVTLSCSPISGHRSVSWYQQTPGQGLQFLFEYFSETQRNKGNFPGRFSGRQFSNSRSEMNVSTLELGDSALYLCASSIQTGAYNSPLHFGNGTRLTVT.

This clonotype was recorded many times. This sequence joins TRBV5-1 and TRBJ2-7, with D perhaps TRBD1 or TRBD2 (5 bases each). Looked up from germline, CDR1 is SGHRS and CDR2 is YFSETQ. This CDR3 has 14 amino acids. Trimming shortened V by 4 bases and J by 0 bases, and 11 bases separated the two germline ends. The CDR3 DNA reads TGCGCCAGCAGCGAGGGGACGGGCTCCTACGAGCAGTACTTC. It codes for CASSEGTGSYEQYF.

CDR3 in DNA: TGTGCCAGCAGCCGGGTAGCGCTCAGGGAGAGAGCTGAAGCTTTCTTT. Translated, it gives CASSRVALRERAEAFF. The chain joins TRBV14 to TRBJ1-1; D might be TRBD1 (5 bases). CDR1 is SGHDN and CDR2 is FVKESK in the germline V gene. Deletions cut 4 bases from V and 6 bases from J, with 21 bases between. CDR3 length: 16 amino acids. The full variable domain, completed using reference TRBV14 and TRBJ1-1, is EAGVTQFPSHSVIEKGQTVTLRCDPISGHDNLYWYRRVMGKEIKFLLHFVKESKQDESGMPNNRFLAERTGGTYSTLKVQPAELEDSGVYFCASSRVALRERAEAFFGQGTRLTVV.

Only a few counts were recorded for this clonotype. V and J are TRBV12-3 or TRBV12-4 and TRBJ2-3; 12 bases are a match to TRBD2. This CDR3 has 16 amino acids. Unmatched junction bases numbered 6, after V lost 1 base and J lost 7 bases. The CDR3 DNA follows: TGTGCCAGCAGTTTAGGACTAGCGGGAGCGGGATATACGCAGTATTTT. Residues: CASSLGLAGAGYTQYF.

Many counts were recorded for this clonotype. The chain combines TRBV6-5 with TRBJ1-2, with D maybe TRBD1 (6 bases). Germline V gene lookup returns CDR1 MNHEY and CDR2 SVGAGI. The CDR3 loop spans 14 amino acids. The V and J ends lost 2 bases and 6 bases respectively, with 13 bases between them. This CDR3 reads CASSYLNRVDGYTF. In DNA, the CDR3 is TGTGCCAGCAGTTACCTAAACAGGGTAGATGGCTACACCTTC.

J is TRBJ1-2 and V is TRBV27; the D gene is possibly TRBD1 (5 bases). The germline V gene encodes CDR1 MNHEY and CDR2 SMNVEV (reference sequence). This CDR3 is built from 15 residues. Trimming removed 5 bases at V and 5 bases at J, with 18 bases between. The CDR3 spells CASSPLTDSNYGYTF. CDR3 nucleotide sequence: TGTGCCAGCAGTCCGCTCACCGACAGCAATTATGGCTACACCTTC.

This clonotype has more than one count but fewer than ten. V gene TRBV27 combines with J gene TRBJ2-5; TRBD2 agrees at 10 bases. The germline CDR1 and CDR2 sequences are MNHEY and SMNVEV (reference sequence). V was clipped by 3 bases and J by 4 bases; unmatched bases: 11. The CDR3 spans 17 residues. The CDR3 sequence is CASSFGKSGGALETQYF. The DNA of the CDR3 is TGTGCCAGCAGTTTTGGGAAAAGCGGGGGGGCCCTAGAGACCCAGTACTTC.

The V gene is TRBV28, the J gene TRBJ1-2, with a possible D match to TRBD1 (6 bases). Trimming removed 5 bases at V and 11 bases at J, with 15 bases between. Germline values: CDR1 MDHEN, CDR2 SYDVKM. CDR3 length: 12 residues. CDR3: CASSPGTRRYTF. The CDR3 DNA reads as TGTGCCAGCAGTCCCGGGACAAGGAGATACACCTTC.